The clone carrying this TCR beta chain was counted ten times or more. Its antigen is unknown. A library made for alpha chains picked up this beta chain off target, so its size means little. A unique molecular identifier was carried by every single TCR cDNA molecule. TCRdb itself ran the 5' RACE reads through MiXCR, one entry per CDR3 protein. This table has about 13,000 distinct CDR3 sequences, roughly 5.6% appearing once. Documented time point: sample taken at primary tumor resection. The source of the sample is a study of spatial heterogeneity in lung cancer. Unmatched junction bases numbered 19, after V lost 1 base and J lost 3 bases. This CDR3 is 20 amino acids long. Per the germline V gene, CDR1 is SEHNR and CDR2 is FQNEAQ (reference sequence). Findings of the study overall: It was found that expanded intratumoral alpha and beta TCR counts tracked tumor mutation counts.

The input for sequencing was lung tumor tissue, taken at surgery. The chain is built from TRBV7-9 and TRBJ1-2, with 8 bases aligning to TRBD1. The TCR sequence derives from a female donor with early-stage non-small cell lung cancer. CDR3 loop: CASSLGHRGTGRIKDYGYTF. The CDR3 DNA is TGTGCCAGCAGCTTAGGTCACCGGGGGACAGGAAGGATCAAGGACTATGGCTACACCTTC.